This T cell receptor beta chain appears in the sequencing data of a study of blood T cell repertoires in COVID-19. Study-wide background: Researchers got acute and convalescent COVID-19 samples from the United States, Italy and Spain.

Clones were sequenced by immunoSEQ multiplex PCR, and TCRdb holds only the in-frame ones, with some missing. Found here are roughly 700,000 clones, 80% to 90% of them singletons; the top ten hold over 0.2%. The material sequenced was peripheral blood. The sequence came from a woman aged 18-29 years with acute or convalescent COVID-19.

The CDR3 nucleotides read TGTGCCAGTAGTATAGTACCAGAAACCAATGAGCAGTTCTTC. Translated: CASSIVPETNEQFF. The chain couples TRBV19 to TRBJ2-1; the D is unclear. Between the trimmed V and J ends, which lost 1 base and 6 bases, there was a span of 10 bases. The germline V gene has CDR1 LNHDA and CDR2 SQIVND (reference sequence). This CDR3 has 14 residues.